Below, one T cell receptor beta chain is given with its context. Antigen: not known. The assay was immunoSEQ multiplex PCR, and TCRdb's table has in-frame clones only and misses some. The data contain under 50,000 clones, 79% of them singletons. This sample is part of a study of T cells in tumors after PD-1 blockade. Study information: Daily vismodegib 150 mg continued in a subset of anti-PD-1-treated patients. Mean per blood sample: some 120,000 templates (roughly 22,000-257,772), 36,536 unique clonotypes.

Template: tumor biopsy or peripheral blood genomic DNA, about 616-6,500 ng per sample. Notes on the study in general: About 41% of tumor TCR clonotypes were also found in blood.

The CDR3 loop spans 18 amino acids. The chain uses TRBV7-5 and TRBJ1-2; the table calls TRBD1, which could not be checked here. TRBV7-5 is a pseudogene locus. The input for sequencing was PBMCs, taken before anti-PD-1 therapy. The origin of this receptor is a human donor with advanced basal cell or squamous cell carcinoma (not recorded which). This CDR3 reads CVRSLGAGRQGCNYGYTF. CDR3 coding DNA: TGTGTCAGAAGCTTAGGAGCCGGGCGACAGGGCTGTAACTATGGCTACACCTTC.